Sequencing of this TCR beta chain was carried out in a study of cytomegalovirus exposure and HLA in healthy donors. Whole-study context: Early released data had about 80 million unique TCRs, all coming from HLA-typed donors.

Concerning this clone: The target antigen is unknown.

The study sampled nominally healthy donors, though unrecorded immune exposures were likely. Researchers ran the PCR with 60 Vbeta and 13 Jbeta primers. The data were produced by immunoSEQ multiplex PCR, yet TCRdb's version contains in-frame clones alone and is incomplete. The sample lists about 110,000 clones, just under 70% occurring once. V dropped 2 bases and J dropped 1 base, with 11 bases sitting between them. This CDR3 is 16 amino acids long. Germline V gene lookup returns CDR1 MNHEY and CDR2 SVGAGI. Study-wide results and caveats: DRB1 had the most TCR associations and HLA-C the fewest, a later analysis found, with rates varying by HLA locus. Several of the most significant clusters appeared, in a later analysis, to be linked to common viral pathogens.

The specimen was PBMCs. The clonotype comes from a woman aged 70 to 79 in good health and CMV-seropositive. The chain employs TRBV6-5 and TRBJ1-4, with unresolved D. Written as DNA, the CDR3 is TGTGCCAGCAGTTACAGTGCTCGGGGAACTAATGAAAAACTGTTTTTT. Its translation is CASSYSARGTNEKLFF.